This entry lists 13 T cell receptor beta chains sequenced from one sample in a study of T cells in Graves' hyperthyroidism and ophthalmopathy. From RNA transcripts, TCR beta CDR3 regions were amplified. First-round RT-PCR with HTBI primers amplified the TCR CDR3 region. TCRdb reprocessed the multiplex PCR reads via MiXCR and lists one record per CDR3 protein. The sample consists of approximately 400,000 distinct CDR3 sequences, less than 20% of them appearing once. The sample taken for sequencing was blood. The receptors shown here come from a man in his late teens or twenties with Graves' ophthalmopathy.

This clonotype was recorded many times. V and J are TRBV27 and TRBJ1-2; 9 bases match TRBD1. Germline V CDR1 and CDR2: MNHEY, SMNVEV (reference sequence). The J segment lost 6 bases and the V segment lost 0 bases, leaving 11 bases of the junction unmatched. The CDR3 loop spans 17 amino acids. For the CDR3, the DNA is TGTGCCAGCAGTTTATCGGCCGGGACAGGGAGAGGGCATGGCTACACCTTC. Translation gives CASSLSAGTGRGHGYTF.

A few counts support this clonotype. CDR3 coding DNA: TGCAGCGTTGACGGGCGGAACACCGGGGAGCTGTTTTTT. This sequence encodes CSVDGRNTGELFF. The chain employs TRBV29-1 and TRBJ2-2, with D unclear. The CDR3 totals 13 residues. Germline V gives CDR1 SQVTM, CDR2 ANQGSEA. Trimming took 3 bases from V and 1 from J, leaving 6 bases between them.

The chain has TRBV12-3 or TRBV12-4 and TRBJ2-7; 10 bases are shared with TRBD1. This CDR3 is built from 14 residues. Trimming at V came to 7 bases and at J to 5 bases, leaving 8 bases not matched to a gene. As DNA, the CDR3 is TGTGCCAGCACCTCCGGGACAGGGGCCCACGAGCAGTACTTC. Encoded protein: CASTSGTGAHEQYF.

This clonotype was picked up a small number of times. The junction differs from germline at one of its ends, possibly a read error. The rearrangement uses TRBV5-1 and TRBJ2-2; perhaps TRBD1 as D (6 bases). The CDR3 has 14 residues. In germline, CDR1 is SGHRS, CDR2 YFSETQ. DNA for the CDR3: TGCGCCAGTGGCAAAGGGGGTGACACCGAGGAGCTGTTTTTT. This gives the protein CASGKGGDTEELFF.

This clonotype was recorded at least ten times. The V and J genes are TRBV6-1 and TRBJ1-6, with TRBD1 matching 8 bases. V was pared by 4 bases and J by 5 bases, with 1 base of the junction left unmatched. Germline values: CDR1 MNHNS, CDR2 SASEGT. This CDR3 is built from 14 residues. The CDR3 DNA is TGTGCCAGCAGTGGGGGACAGGATAATTCACCCCTCCACTTT. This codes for CASSGGQDNSPLHF.

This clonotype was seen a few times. Written as DNA, the CDR3 is TGTGCCAGCAGCCAAGGGGCAGAGAACTATGGCTACACCTTC. It specifies CASSQGAENYGYTF. The genes are TRBV16 and TRBJ1-2, with D possibly matching TRBD1 (5 bases). Trimming left V 2 bases short and J 2 bases short, with 9 bases between. The germline gives CDR1 KGHSY, CDR2 FQNENV. The CDR3 length is 14 residues.

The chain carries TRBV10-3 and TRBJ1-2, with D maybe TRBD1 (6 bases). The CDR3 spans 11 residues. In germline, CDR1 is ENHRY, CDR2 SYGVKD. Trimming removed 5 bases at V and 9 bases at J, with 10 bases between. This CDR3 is CAISKQGSYTF. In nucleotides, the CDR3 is TGTGCCATCAGTAAACAGGGCAGCTACACCTTC.

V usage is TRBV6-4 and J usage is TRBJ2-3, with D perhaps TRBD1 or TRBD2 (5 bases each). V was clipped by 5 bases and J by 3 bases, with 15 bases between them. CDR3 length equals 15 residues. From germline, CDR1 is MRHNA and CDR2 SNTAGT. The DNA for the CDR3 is TGTGCCAGCAGTTCCGGGGCCGGAGGTACAGATACGCAGTATTTT. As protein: CASSSGAGGTDTQYF.

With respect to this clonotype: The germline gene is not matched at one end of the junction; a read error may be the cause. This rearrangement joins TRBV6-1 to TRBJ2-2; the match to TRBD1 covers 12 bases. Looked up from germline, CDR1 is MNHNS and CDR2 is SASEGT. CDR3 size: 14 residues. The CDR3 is CASRPGTGGGELCF. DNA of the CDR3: TGTGCCAGCAGGCCCGGGACAGGGGGCGGGGAGCTGTGTTTT.

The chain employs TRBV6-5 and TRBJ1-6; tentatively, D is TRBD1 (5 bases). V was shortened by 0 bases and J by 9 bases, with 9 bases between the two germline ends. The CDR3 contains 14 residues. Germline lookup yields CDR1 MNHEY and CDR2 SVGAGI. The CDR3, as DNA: TGTGCCAGCAGTTACTCCGGGACCAGTTCACCCCTCCACTTT. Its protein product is CASSYSGTSSPLHF.

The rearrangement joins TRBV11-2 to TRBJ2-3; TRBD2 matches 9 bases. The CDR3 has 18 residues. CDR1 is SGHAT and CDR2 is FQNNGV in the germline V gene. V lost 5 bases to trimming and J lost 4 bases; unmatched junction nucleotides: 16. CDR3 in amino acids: CASSAHSGSGLLADTQYF. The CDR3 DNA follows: TGTGCCAGCAGCGCCCATAGCGGGAGTGGGTTGTTGGCAGATACGCAGTATTTT. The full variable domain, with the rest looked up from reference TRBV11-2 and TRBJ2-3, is EAGVAQSPRYKIIEKRQSVAFWCNPISGHATLYWYQQILGQGPKLLIQFQNNGVVDDSQLPKDRFSAERLKGVDSTLKIQPAKLEDSAVYLCASSAHSGSGLLADTQYFGPGTRLTVL.

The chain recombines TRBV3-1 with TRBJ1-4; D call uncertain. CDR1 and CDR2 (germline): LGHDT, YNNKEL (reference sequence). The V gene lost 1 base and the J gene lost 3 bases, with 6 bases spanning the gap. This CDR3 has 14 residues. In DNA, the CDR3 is TGTGCCAGCAGCCAAGCGGGCCCTAATGAAAAACTGTTTTTT. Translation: CASSQAGPNEKLFF.

The CDR3 nucleotides read TGTGCCAGCAGCCCTCTACTAACTGCGAGCTCCTACAATGAGCAGTTCTTC. It codes for CASSPLLTASSYNEQFF. The chain employs TRBV7-3 and TRBJ2-1; no clear D. CDR1 is SGHTA and CDR2 is FQGTGA in the germline V gene. The V and J ends lost 5 bases and 0 bases respectively, with 17 bases between them. The CDR3 has 17 residues.